The T cell receptor (beta chain) under discussion was sequenced for a study of cytomegalovirus exposure and HLA in healthy donors. With respect to this clone: Its antigen remains unknown.

The CDR3 has 16 residues. Germline values: CDR1 LNHDA, CDR2 SQIVND (reference sequence). The V segment lost 4 bases and the J segment 11 bases; nucleotides outside the gene matches: 14. Points from the study as a whole: Presence/absence comparisons presumed near-even sequencing depth among donors. Published work reported that the classifier diagnosed cytomegalovirus status with high specificity and sensitivity.

60 Vbeta and 13 Jbeta primers were used in PCR. This table comes from immunoSEQ multiplex PCR, and its TCRdb copy is limited to in-frame clones, with some not included. The sample yields some 220,000 clones, 70% to 85% seen once. The source of this sequence is a woman in her thirties or forties in good health and CMV-seronegative. The V gene is TRBV19, the J gene TRBJ2-5; 12 nucleotides line up with TRBD2. Sequencing used PBMCs. CDR3 protein: CASSNPRASGGGTQYF. As DNA, the CDR3 is TGTGCCAGTAGTAACCCTCGGGCTAGCGGGGGGGGAACGCAGTACTTC.